This paragraph reports one T cell receptor (beta chain). As yet, its antigen is unknown. Generated by immunoSEQ multiplex PCR, the TCRdb table keeps only in-frame clones and is missing some. The sample includes some 72,000 clones, 84% of them seen just once. This entry belongs to a study of T cells in localized non-small cell lung cancer. Study conclusions and caveats: Higher adjacent-lung clonality was associated with shorter survival. Since sequencing was restricted to only one region of the tumor, intratumor heterogeneity remains a possibility. In uninvolved adjacent lung, T cell clonality reached its highest value, exceeding tumor.

V lost 8 bases and J 0 bases, leaving 20 bases between the germline ends. Germline CDR1 WNHNN, CDR2 SYGVQD (reference sequence). The CDR3 is 17 amino acids. Sequencing was performed on peripheral blood, taken before any cancer treatment. The clonotype originates from a man between 35 and 75 years old with stage I lung adenocarcinoma. The chain uses TRBV10-1 and TRBJ2-1; D possibly corresponds to TRBD2 (8 bases). The CDR3 sequence: CASLGRGREDSYNEQFF. The CDR3 DNA reads TGCGCCAGCCTGGGGAGGGGGCGGGAGGACTCCTACAATGAGCAGTTCTTC.